These 23 T cell receptor beta chains came from one sample sequenced in a study of Ad26.COV2.S vaccination and SARS-CoV-2 variants. Treatment specified: roughly 19 received Ad26.COV2.S at low or high dose, single or two shots; a few received placebo; per-sample allocation not given. Sampling was performed 63 days after the first vaccine or placebo injection. Libraries were prepared by immunoSEQ multiplex PCR; TCRdb keeps only in-frame clonotypes and omits some of them. This sample has around 250,000 clones; around 87% occur once, and the top ten carry 3% to 4%. The sequencing used peripheral blood, collected in a trial of Ad26.COV2.S vaccine versus placebo. These receptor sequences come from a person between 18 and 65 years old who received the Ad26.COV2.S COVID-19 vaccine or a placebo.

The chain couples TRBV6-5 to TRBJ1-1; no clear D gene. V dropped 8 bases and J dropped 0 bases, with 13 bases sitting between them. Germline V lookup: CDR1 MNHEY, CDR2 SVGAGI. CDR3 size: 14 residues. CDR3 region: CASSREGMNTEAFF. The DNA of the CDR3 is TGTGCCAGCTCTCGTGAGGGTATGAACACTGAAGCTTTCTTT.

The J gene is TRBJ1-2, the V gene TRBV7-2; D may be TRBD1 (5 bases). Germline V CDR1 and CDR2: SGHTA, FQGNSA. V lost 6 bases and J 3 bases, leaving 17 bases between the germline ends. The CDR3 contains 15 residues. This chain's CDR3 is CASSPRGGADYGYTF. DNA of the CDR3: TGTGCCAGCAGTCCCCGGGGAGGGGCGGACTATGGCTACACCTTC.

The chain links TRBV7-3 to TRBJ2-1; D possibly corresponds to TRBD2 (5 bases). Germline V gene data show CDR1 as SGHTA and CDR2 as FQGTGA. The CDR3 consists of 13 residues. V dropped 4 bases and J dropped 8 bases, with 12 bases sitting between them. DNA of the CDR3: TGTGCCAGCAGCTCGACCACCGGGGATGAGCAGTTCTTC. This codes for CASSSTTGDEQFF.

The rearrangement joins TRBV6-5 to TRBJ2-1, with 10 nucleotides matching TRBD2. This CDR3 contains 13 residues. J lost 9 bases, V lost 5 bases, and 4 bases had no gene match. Germline CDR1 is MNHEY and CDR2 is SVGAGI. CDR3 bases: TGTGCCAGCAGTATAGCGGGAGGCATTGAGCAGTTCTTC. Translation gives CASSIAGGIEQFF.

The chain couples TRBV18 to TRBJ2-1; TRBD1 aligns across 9 bases. Germline V gene sequence: CDR1 KGHSH, CDR2 LQKENI. The CDR3 totals 14 residues. Germline trimming cut 3 bases from V and 12 bases from J; bases unmatched to any gene: 9. CDR3 in amino acids: CASSPGQGEYGQFF. As DNA, the CDR3 is TGTGCCAGCTCACCGGGACAGGGTGAATATGGGCAGTTCTTC.

This clone was seen just once. This chain uses TRBV27 with TRBJ2-1; 11 nucleotides match TRBD2. Germline CDR1 is MNHEY and CDR2 is SMNVEV (reference sequence). V shed 3 bases, J shed 9 bases, and the junction held 7 bases outside the gene matches. This CDR3 has 15 amino acids. This chain's CDR3 is CASSFLAGGGAEQFF. In DNA, the CDR3 is TGTGCCAGCAGTTTCCTAGCGGGAGGCGGGGCTGAGCAGTTCTTC.

This chain connects TRBV28 to TRBJ1-2; 9 bases align to TRBD1. The CDR3 loop spans 13 amino acids. Trimming at V came to 6 bases and at J to 7 bases, leaving 6 bases not matched to a gene. Germline loops: CDR1 MDHEN, CDR2 SYDVKM. The chain's CDR3 is CASRLDRGVGYTF. For the CDR3, the DNA is TGTGCCAGCAGGTTGGACAGGGGTGTTGGCTACACCTTC.

The table lists this clone with a count of one. V is TRBV6-6 and J is TRBJ1-4; TRBD1 aligns across 8 bases. Trimming removed 8 bases from V and 7 bases from J; junction bases left unmatched: 9. Germline CDR1 MNHNY, CDR2 SVGAGI (reference sequence). The CDR3 length is 14 residues. The CDR3 is CASYRTGISEKLFF. The CDR3 coding sequence is TGTGCCAGCTACCGGACAGGGATCAGTGAAAAACTGTTTTTT.

CDR3 amino acids: CASSRRLDTQYF. The CDR3 DNA reads as TGTGCCAGCAGCCGCAGGCTGGATACGCAGTATTTT. The rearrangement uses TRBV11-2 and TRBJ2-3; D is ambiguous. The V and J ends lost 5 bases and 6 bases respectively, with 9 bases between them. Germline V CDR1 and CDR2: SGHAT, FQNNGV. The CDR3 is 12 amino acids.

The chain links TRBV3-1 (or the pseudogene TRBV3-2) to TRBJ1-2; D is undetermined. Trimming stripped 3 bases from V and 7 bases from J, with 9 bases between. The CDR3 consists of 12 residues. Germline CDR1 LGHDT, CDR2 YNNKEL (reference sequence). The CDR3 sequence: CASSQSDGGYTF. DNA of the CDR3: TGTGCCAGCAGCCAGTCGGACGGTGGCTACACCTTC.

This sequence joins TRBV27 and TRBJ2-7; TRBD2 matches 13 bases. The CDR3 has 15 amino acids. Per the germline V gene, CDR1 is MNHEY and CDR2 is SMNVEV (reference sequence). After removal of 5 bases from V and 3 bases from J, the junction contained 4 bases not matched to a gene. Here the CDR3 DNA reads TGTGCCAGCAGTCCCCGGACTAGCGGGAGCTACGAGCAGTACTTC. This codes for CASSPRTSGSYEQYF.

This clone has a single count. This chain links TRBV3-1 (or the pseudogene TRBV3-2) with TRBJ2-7, with D perhaps TRBD1 (5 bases). This CDR3 comprises 15 residues. Germline V gene lookup returns CDR1 LGHDT and CDR2 YNNKEL (reference sequence). V shed 0 bases and J shed 4 bases, with 13 bases lying between them. The CDR3, as DNA: TGTGCCAGCAGCCAAGAAGGAGCAGGGTTATACGAGCAGTACTTC. Translated: CASSQEGAGLYEQYF.

The V call is TRBV6-6, the J call TRBJ2-2, with D perhaps matching TRBD1 (6 bases). Germline V lookup: CDR1 MNHNY, CDR2 SVGAGI (reference sequence). The CDR3 contains 15 residues. V lost 1 base to trimming and J lost 5 bases, with 11 bases between them. The CDR3, as DNA: TGTGCCAGCAGTTACTTATCGCAGGGGACCGGGGAGCTGTTTTTT. Protein: CASSYLSQGTGELFF.

The rearrangement uses TRBV2 and TRBJ1-5; 10 nucleotides match TRBD1. The V segment lost 6 bases and the J segment 2 bases; nucleotides outside the gene matches: 10. Looked up from germline, CDR1 is SNHLY and CDR2 is FYNNEI. The CDR3 extends over 17 amino acids. The CDR3 nucleotides read TGTGCCAGCAGGAAAGGACAGGGGGGAGGGGGCAATCAGCCCCAGCATTTT. Amino acids: CASRKGQGGGGNQPQHF.

This chain connects TRBV3-1 (or the pseudogene TRBV3-2) to TRBJ1-2; D not certain. Trimming shortened V by 0 bases and J by 8 bases, and 13 bases separated the two germline ends. This CDR3 spans 14 amino acids. Germline CDR1 and CDR2: LGHDT and YNNKEL (reference sequence). The CDR3 sequence: CASSQDLGRLGYTF. The DNA for the CDR3 is TGTGCCAGCAGCCAAGATCTGGGCCGCTTGGGCTACACCTTC.

This sequence joins TRBV14 and TRBJ2-1, with 11 bases matching TRBD2. Germline CDR1 reads SGHDN; CDR2 reads FVKESK. The ends lost 5 bases at V and 6 bases at J; junction bases unmatched: 9. This CDR3 region has 16 residues. CDR3 sequence (DNA): TGTGCCAGCAGCATAGCGGGAGGGCCTTGGGGCAATGAGCAGTTCTTC. Protein: CASSIAGGPWGNEQFF. The whole variable domain, remainder taken from reference TRBV14 and TRBJ2-1, is EAGVTQFPSHSVIEKGQTVTLRCDPISGHDNLYWYRRVMGKEIKFLLHFVKESKQDESGMPNNRFLAERTGGTYSTLKVQPAELEDSGVYFCASSIAGGPWGNEQFFGPGTRLTVL.

This clone came up once. V is TRBV5-5 and J is TRBJ1-4; no firm D call. The CDR3 is made up of 14 amino acids. Between the trimmed V and J ends, which lost 2 bases and 1 base, there was a span of 6 bases. CDR1 SGHKS and CDR2 YYEKEE come from the germline V gene (reference sequence). The DNA of the CDR3 is TGTGCCAGCAGCTTCATAGGAACTAATGAAAAACTGTTTTTT. Amino acids: CASSFIGTNEKLFF.

The chain recombines TRBV19 with TRBJ1-5; D is unclear. The CDR3 spans 19 residues. Germline values: CDR1 LNHDA, CDR2 SQIVND (reference sequence). The V end was cut by 5 bases, the J end by 5 bases, with 28 bases between. The CDR3 reads CASSARSGEEARVDQPQHF. The DNA of the CDR3 is TGTGCCAGTAGTGCGCGTTCCGGGGAAGAGGCGAGGGTCGATCAGCCCCAGCATTTT.

The chain has TRBV7-6 and TRBJ1-5; 10 positions match TRBD1. This CDR3 has 15 residues. CDR1 SGHVS and CDR2 FNYEAQ come from the germline V gene. Germline trimming cut 5 bases from V and 3 bases from J; bases unmatched to any gene: 4. The CDR3, as DNA: TGTGCCAGCAGCCCCGGGACAGGGGACAATCAGCCCCAGCATTTT. Its protein product is CASSPGTGDNQPQHF.

The rearrangement links TRBV5-6 to TRBJ1-5; D remains ambiguous. The germline CDR1 and CDR2 sequences are SGHDT and YYEEEE. V lost 0 bases and J 3 bases, leaving 13 bases between the germline ends. The CDR3 extends over 16 amino acids. CDR3 residues: CASSLGSAVYNQPQHF. CDR3 bases: TGTGCCAGCAGCTTGGGTTCTGCAGTATACAATCAGCCCCAGCATTTT.

The V call is TRBV21-1, the J call TRBJ2-5; the table's D call TRBD2 went unverified against the DNA. TRBV21-1 corresponds to a pseudogene. There are 12 residues in the CDR3. In nucleotides, the CDR3 is TGTGCCAGCAGCAAAGCCCGGGAGACCCAGTACTTC. Its protein is CASSKARETQYF.

The CDR3 DNA reads as TGCGCCAGCGTCCGGAACACTGAAGCTTTCTTT. This codes for CASVRNTEAFF. The rearrangement joins TRBV4-1 to TRBJ1-1, with D uncertain. The CDR3 length is 11 residues. Germline CDR1 reads MGHRA; CDR2 reads YSYEKL. Trimming cost V 8 bases and J 1 base, with 5 bases left between them.

The gene calls are TRBV9 and TRBJ2-3; TRBD2 is a possible D gene (5 bases). Germline loops: CDR1 SGDLS, CDR2 YYNGEE. Trimming pared 1 base from V and 2 bases from J, leaving 11 bases between. This CDR3 spans 15 amino acids. The DNA of the CDR3 is TGTGCCAGCAGCGTAAGGGCGGGCCCCACAGATACGCAGTATTTT. Its protein product is CASSVRAGPTDTQYF. Filled out from reference TRBV9 and TRBJ2-3, the complete variable domain reads DSGVTQTPKHLITATGQRVTLRCSPRSGDLSVYWYQQSLDQGLQFLIQYYNGEERAKGNILERFSAQQFPDLHSELNLSSLELGDSALYFCASSVRAGPTDTQYFGPGTRLTVL.